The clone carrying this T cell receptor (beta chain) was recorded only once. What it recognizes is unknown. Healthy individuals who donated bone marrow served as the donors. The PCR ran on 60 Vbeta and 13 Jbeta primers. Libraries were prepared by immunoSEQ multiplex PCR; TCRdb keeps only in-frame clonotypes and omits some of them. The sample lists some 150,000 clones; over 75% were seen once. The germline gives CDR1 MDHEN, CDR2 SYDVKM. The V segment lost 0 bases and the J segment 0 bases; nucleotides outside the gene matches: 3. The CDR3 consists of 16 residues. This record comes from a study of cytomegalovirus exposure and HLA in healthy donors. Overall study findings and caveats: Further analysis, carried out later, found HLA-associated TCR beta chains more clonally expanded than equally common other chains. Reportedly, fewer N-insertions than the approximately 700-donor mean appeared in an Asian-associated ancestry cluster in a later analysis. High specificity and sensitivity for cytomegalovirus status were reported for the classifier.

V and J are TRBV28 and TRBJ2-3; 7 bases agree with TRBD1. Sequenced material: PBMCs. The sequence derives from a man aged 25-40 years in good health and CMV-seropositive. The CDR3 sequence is CASSLWQGVSTDTQYF. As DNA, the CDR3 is TGTGCCAGCAGTTTATGGCAGGGGGTCAGCACAGATACGCAGTATTTT.